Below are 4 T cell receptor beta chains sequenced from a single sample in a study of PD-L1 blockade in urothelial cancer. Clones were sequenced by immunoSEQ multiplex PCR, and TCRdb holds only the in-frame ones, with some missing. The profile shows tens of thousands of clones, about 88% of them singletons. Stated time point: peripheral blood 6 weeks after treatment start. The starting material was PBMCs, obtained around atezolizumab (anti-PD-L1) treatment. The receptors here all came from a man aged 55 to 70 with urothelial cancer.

In nucleotides, the CDR3 is TGTGCCATCAGTGAGGAGGGCTTAGGAGCTTTCTTT. This encodes CAISEEGLGAFF. The chain uses TRBV10-3 and TRBJ1-1; D is undetermined. V lost 2 bases and J 10 bases, leaving 11 bases between the germline ends. The CDR3 totals 12 residues. The germline CDR1 and CDR2 sequences are ENHRY and SYGVKD.

CDR3: CASSVSGRASYEQYF. The CDR3 DNA is TGTGCCAGCAGCGTCAGCGGGAGGGCCTCCTACGAGCAGTACTTC. V and J are TRBV5-6 and TRBJ2-7; 10 nucleotides line up with TRBD2. This CDR3 region has 15 residues. Per the germline V gene, CDR1 is SGHDT and CDR2 is YYEEEE. Trimming took 4 bases from V and 0 from J; bases not matched to a gene: 4.

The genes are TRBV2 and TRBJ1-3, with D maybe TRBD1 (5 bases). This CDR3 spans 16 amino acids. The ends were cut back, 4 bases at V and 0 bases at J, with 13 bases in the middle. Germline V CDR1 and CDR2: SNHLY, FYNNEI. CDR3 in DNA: TGTGCCAGCAGTGGACCCGGGGGGGGCTCTGGAAACACCATATATTTT. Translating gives CASSGPGGGSGNTIYF.

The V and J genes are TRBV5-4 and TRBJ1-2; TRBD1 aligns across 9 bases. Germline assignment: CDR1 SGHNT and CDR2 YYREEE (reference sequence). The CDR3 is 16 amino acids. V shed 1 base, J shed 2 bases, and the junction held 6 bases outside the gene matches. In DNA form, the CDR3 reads TGTGCCAGCAGCTTGTTCCGGACAGGGGCGAACTATGGCTACACCTTC. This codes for CASSLFRTGANYGYTF. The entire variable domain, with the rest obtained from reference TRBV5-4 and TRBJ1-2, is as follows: ETGVTQSPTHLIKTRGQQVTLRCSSQSGHNTVSWYQQALGQGPQFIFQYYREEENGRGNFPPRFSGLQFPNYSSELNVNALELDDSALYLCASSLFRTGANYGYTFGSGTRLTVV.